This T cell receptor beta chain stems from a study of beta chain features in type 1 diabetes. This clone has a count of ten or more. Its antigen is unidentified. Sorting of CD4+ naive, central memory, regulatory and stem cell-like memory cells was performed via CD45RO/CCR7/CD25/CD127/CD95/CD27. Points from the study as a whole: Naive, central memory and Treg TCRB repertoires appeared more alike in patients than in healthy donors. The study found moderately but significantly shorter TCRB CDR3s in all four CD4+ subsets of Type 1 diabetes patients.

Germline V gene lookup returns CDR1 SNHLY and CDR2 FYNNEI. The CDR3 is 13 residues long. V shed 5 bases and J shed 5 bases, with 10 bases lying between them. Sequenced material consisted of expressed TCRB transcripts (all of the isolated RNA was reverse transcribed). The assay was immunoSEQ multiplex PCR, and TCRdb's table has in-frame clones only and misses some. Of about 340,000 clones in the sample, roughly 8% are singletons; the top ten hold 0.44%. The material sequenced was central memory CD4+ T cells from blood. This receptor was taken from a woman aged 18-29 years in good health. The rearrangement uses TRBV2 and TRBJ2-1, with D unresolved. Here the CDR3 reads CASSPLRDNEQFF. The CDR3 nucleotides are TGTGCCAGCAGTCCGCTCCGGGACAATGAGCAGTTCTTC.